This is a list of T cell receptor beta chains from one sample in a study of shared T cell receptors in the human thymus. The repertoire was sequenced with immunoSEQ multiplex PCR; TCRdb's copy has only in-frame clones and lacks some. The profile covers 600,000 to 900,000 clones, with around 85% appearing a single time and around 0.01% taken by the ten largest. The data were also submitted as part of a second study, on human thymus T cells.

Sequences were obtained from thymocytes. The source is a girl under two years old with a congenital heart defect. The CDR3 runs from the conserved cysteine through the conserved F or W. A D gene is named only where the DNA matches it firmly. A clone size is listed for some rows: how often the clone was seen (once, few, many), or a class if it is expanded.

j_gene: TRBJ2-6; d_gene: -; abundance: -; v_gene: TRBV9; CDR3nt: TGTGCCAGCAGCGGGCGGGGACCGTCTGGGGCCAACGTCCTGACTTTC; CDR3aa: CASSGRGPSGANVLTF
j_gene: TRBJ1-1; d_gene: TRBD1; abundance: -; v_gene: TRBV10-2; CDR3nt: TGCGCCAGCAGTGAGTCGACTAGGACAGGGGGGAACACTGAAGCTTTCTTT; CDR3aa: CASSESTRTGGNTEAFF
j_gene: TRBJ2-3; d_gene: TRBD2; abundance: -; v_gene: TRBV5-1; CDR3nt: TGCGCCAGCAGCTGCCCCGGGACTAGCGGGGGGGGGACAGATACGCAGTATTTT; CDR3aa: CASSCPGTSGGGTDTQYF
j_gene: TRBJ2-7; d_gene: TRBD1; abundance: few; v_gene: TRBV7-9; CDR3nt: TGTGCCAGCAGCCGCCTAGGGACAGGGGATACCTACGAGCAGTACTTC; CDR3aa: CASSRLGTGDTYEQYF
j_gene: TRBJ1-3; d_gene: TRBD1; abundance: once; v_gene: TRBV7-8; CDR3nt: TGTGCCAGCAGTTATACCGTTGACAGGGATATTAGAAACACCATATATTTT; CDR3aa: CASSYTVDRDIRNTIYF
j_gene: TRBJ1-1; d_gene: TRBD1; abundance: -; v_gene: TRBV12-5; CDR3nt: TGTGCTAGTGGTTTGGACGCCCGGACAGGGGATTTCTTT; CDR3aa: CASGLDARTGDFF
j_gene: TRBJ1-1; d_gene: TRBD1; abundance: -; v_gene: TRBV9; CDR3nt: TGTGCCAGCAGCGCAGAGACAGGGGGCCGATTCTTT; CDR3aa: CASSAETGGRFF
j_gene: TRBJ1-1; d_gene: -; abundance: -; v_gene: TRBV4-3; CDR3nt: TGCGCCAGCAGCCTTCGGACAGCCAACGAAGCTTTCTTT; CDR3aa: CASSLRTANEAFF
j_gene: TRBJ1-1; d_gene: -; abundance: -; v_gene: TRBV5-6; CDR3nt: TGTGCCAGCAGCTTCCCCCGTCAGGACACTGAAGCTTTCTTT; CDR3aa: CASSFPRQDTEAFF
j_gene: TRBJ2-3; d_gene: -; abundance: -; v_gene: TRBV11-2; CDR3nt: TGTGCCAGCAGCTCCCGGGAGCTGTGGAGAGATACGCAGTATTTT; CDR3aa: CASSSRELWRDTQYF
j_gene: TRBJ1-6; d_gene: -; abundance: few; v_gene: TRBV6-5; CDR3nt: TGTGCCAGCAGTTACCGGGAGAATTCACCCCTCCACTTT; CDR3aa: CASSYRENSPLHF
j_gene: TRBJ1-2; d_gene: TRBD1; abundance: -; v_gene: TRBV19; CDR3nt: TGTGCCAGTAGTGGGACAGGGGCTCGGGGCTACACCTTC; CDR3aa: CASSGTGARGYTF
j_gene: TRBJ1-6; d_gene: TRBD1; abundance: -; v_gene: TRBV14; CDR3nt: TGTGCCAGCAGCCAAACCCGGACAGGACCGAGCTCCTATAATTCACCCCTCCACTTT; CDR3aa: CASSQTRTGPSSYNSPLHF
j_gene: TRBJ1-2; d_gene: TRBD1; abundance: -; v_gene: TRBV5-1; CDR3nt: TGCGCCAGCAGTCCTGCCGGGACAGGGTCCGGCTACACCTTC; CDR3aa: CASSPAGTGSGYTF
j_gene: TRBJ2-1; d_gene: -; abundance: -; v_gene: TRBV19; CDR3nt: TGTGCCAGTAGTATACGGGGGGCTAACAATGAGCAGTTCTTC; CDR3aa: CASSIRGANNEQFF
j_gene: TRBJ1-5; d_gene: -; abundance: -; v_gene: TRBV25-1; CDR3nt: TGTGCCAGCAGTGAGCGGGGGGATCAGCCCCAGCATTTT; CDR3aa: CASSERGDQPQHF
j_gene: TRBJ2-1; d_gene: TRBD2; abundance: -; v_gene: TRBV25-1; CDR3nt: TGTGCCAGCAGTTCAAGTAGCGGGGATTACAATGAGCAGTTCTTC; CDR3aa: CASSSSSGDYNEQFF
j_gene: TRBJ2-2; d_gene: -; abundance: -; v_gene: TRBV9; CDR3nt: TGTGCCAGCAGCGTAGATAATTTCCCCGGGGAGCTGTTTTTT; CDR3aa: CASSVDNFPGELFF
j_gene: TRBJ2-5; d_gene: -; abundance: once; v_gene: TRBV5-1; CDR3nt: TGCGCCAGCAGCTTTAGAGAGACCCAGTACTTC; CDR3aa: CASSFRETQYF
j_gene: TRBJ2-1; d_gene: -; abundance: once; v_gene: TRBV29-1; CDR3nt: TGCAGCGAGGAACTAGTCCCATACAATGAGCAGTTCTTC; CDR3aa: CSEELVPYNEQFF
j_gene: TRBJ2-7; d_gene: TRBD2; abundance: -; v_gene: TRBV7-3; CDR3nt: TGTGCCAGCAGCTTAACGGGAGGGAATGACTACGAGCAGTACTTC; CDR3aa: CASSLTGGNDYEQYF
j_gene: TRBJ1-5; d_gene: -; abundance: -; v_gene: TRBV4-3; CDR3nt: TGCGCCAGCAGCCAAGTCGTGGCGGGTGAGCCCCAGCATTTT; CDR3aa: CASSQVVAGEPQHF
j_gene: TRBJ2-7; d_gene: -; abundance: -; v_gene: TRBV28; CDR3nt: TGTGCCAGCAGTCGCCCCGGGACACCACTTTACGAGCAGTACTTC; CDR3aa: CASSRPGTPLYEQYF
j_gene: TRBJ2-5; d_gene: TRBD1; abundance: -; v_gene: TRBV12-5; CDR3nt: TGTGCTAGTGGTAGAGGGACAGGGAACCCTACTGGGCAAGAGACCCAGTACTTC; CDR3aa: CASGRGTGNPTGQETQYF
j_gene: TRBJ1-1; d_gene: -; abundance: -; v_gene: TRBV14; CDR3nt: TGTGCCAGCAGCCCCTCCAGGGGATCGGCTGAAGCTTTCTTT; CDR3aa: CASSPSRGSAEAFF
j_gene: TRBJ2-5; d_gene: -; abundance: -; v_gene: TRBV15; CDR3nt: TGTGCCACCAGCAGAGATGGGACAGGGGTGATAGCGGGGGCTCGGGAGACCCAGTACTTC; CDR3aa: CATSRDGTGVIAGARETQYF
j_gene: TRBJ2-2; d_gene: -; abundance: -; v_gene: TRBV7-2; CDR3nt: TGTGCCAGCAGCCTAGGGCACACCGGGGAGCTGTTTTTT; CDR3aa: CASSLGHTGELFF
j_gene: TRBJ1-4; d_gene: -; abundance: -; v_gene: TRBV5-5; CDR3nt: TGTGCCAGCAGATCAGGGCTGACTAATGAAAAACTGTTTTTT; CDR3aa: CASRSGLTNEKLFF
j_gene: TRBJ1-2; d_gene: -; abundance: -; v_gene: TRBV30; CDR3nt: TGTGCCTGGAGTGTAAGGGAGGAAAGGGGCGGCTACACCTTC; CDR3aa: CAWSVREERGGYTF
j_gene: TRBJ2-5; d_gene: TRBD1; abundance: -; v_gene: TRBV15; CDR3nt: TGTGCCACCAGCAATATTAGCAGGGGGAAACAAGAGACCCAGTACTTC; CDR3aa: CATSNISRGKQETQYF
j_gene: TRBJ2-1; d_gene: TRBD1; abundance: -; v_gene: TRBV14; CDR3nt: TGTGCCAGCAGCCCCGGGGCCGGACAGGAGCCTTACAATGAGCAGTTCTTC; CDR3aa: CASSPGAGQEPYNEQFF
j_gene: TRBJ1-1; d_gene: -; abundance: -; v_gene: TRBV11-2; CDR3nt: TGTGCCAGCAGCTTAGGCTTGGCCTTTATGAACACTGAAGCTTTCTTT; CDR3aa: CASSLGLAFMNTEAFF
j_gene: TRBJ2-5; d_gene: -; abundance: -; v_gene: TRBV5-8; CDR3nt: TGTGCCAGCAGCTTGGCAAGGGGATGGGAGACCCAGTACTTC; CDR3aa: CASSLARGWETQYF